The 24 T cell receptor beta chains reported below all come from one sample, sequenced in a study of blood T cell repertoires in COVID-19. Method: immunoSEQ multiplex PCR; TCRdb's copy keeps in-frame clones and lacks some. The data hold some 300,000 clones, with approximately 85% observed a single time. The sequenced sample consisted of PBMCs or T cells enriched from blood (not recorded which). The receptors shown here come from a woman in her thirties who had recovered from COVID-19.

J is TRBJ2-5 and V is TRBV12-3 or TRBV12-4; 8 positions match TRBD2. The ends lost 8 bases at V and 3 bases at J; junction bases unmatched: 5. The CDR3 spans 13 residues. CDR3 in amino acids: CASGGLGEETQYF. Here the CDR3 DNA reads TGTGCCAGCGGGGGACTAGGGGAAGAGACCCAGTACTTC.

This chain links TRBV27 with TRBJ1-2, with D possibly being TRBD1 (6 bases). The CDR3 loop spans 14 amino acids. The germline V and J ends were trimmed by 5 bases and 2 bases, with 12 bases remaining between them. Germline lookup yields CDR1 MNHEY and CDR2 SMNVEV (reference sequence). The CDR3 loop is CASSTRQGNYGYTF. In nucleotides, the CDR3 is TGTGCCAGCAGTACGCGTCAGGGGAACTATGGCTACACCTTC.

The chain uses TRBV10-3 and TRBJ2-1; TRBD2 matches 7 bases. CDR1 ENHRY and CDR2 SYGVKD come from the germline V gene. This CDR3 comprises 16 residues. J gave up 9 bases and V 6 bases, and 17 bases lay outside the gene matches. The CDR3 sequence: CAIRSPSGSQGSEQFF. Here the CDR3 DNA reads TGTGCCATCAGGAGCCCTAGCGGATCTCAAGGAAGTGAGCAGTTCTTC.

This clone appeared a single time. V usage is TRBV19 and J usage is TRBJ1-1; possibly TRBD1 for D (5 bases). The ends were cut back, 8 bases at V and 8 bases at J, with 18 bases in the middle. The length of the CDR3 is 13 residues. Germline-derived CDR1 and CDR2 are LNHDA and SQIVND (reference sequence). The CDR3 is CASPPGSGAEAFF. CDR3 DNA sequence: TGTGCCAGTCCCCCCGGTAGCGGGGCAGAAGCTTTCTTT.

This clone came up once. The chain is built from TRBV12-3 or TRBV12-4 and TRBJ2-7; 7 bases line up with TRBD2. V dropped 5 bases and J dropped 4; count of bases not matched to a gene: 5. The CDR3 totals 13 residues. CDR3 DNA: TGTGCCAGCAGTCTGGGGGGGAGGTACGAGCAGTACTTC. This codes for CASSLGGRYEQYF.

The V and J genes are TRBV24-1 and TRBJ2-6, with 7 nucleotides matching TRBD1. The V gene end was trimmed by 3 bases and the J gene end by 0 bases; junction bases not matched to a gene: 1. The CDR3 has 16 amino acids. The germline CDR1 and CDR2 sequences are KGHDR and SFDVKD. The CDR3 reads CATSDPGGSGANVLTF. The DNA of the CDR3 is TGTGCCACCAGTGATCCAGGGGGCTCTGGGGCCAACGTCCTGACTTTC.

The chain recombines TRBV30 with TRBJ1-5, with D uncertain. Trimming shortened V by 0 bases and J by 9 bases, and 12 bases separated the two germline ends. The CDR3 loop spans 13 amino acids. From germline, CDR1 is GTSNPN and CDR2 SVGIG (reference sequence). The DNA of the CDR3 is TGTGCCTGGAGTGTGGGCCCACCTGGGCCCCAGCATTTT. The encoded protein is CAWSVGPPGPQHF.

The V gene is TRBV29-1, the J gene TRBJ2-1; TRBD2 is a possible D gene (7 bases). The CDR3 runs 15 residues. Per the germline V gene, CDR1 is SQVTM and CDR2 is ANQGSEA. The V end was cut by 4 bases, the J end by 5 bases, with 18 bases between. This CDR3 is CSVVDGGGVHNEQFF. CDR3 in DNA: TGCAGCGTTGTCGACGGAGGGGGGGTACACAATGAGCAGTTCTTC.

The rearrangement links TRBV27 to TRBJ1-5, with 8 bases that match TRBD1. The CDR3 extends over 17 amino acids. Germline CDR1 reads MNHEY; CDR2 reads SMNVEV (reference sequence). V lost 5 bases to trimming and J lost 4 bases; unmatched junction nucleotides: 13. The CDR3: CASSPNVRGRGNQPQHF. In nucleotides, the CDR3 is TGTGCCAGCAGTCCAAACGTCAGGGGGCGAGGGAATCAGCCCCAGCATTTT.

CDR3 sequence: CASSLSSGVGNQPQHF. The CDR3 region has the DNA TGCGCCAGCAGCTTGAGTTCCGGGGTGGGCAATCAGCCCCAGCATTTT. J is TRBJ1-5 and V is TRBV5-1; D remains ambiguous. This CDR3 contains 16 residues. Trimming took 1 base from V and 2 from J, leaving 13 bases between them. Germline CDR1 is SGHRS and CDR2 is YFSETQ.

The chain combines TRBV28 with TRBJ1-4; no firm D call. In germline, CDR1 is MDHEN, CDR2 SYDVKM. This CDR3 comprises 15 residues. V was pared by 5 bases and J by 7 bases, with 17 bases between. The CDR3 DNA follows: TGTGCCAGCAGTCCTAGCTTCTGGAACAGTGAAAAACTGTTTTTT. Amino acid sequence: CASSPSFWNSEKLFF.

This clone was recorded only once. The rearrangement joins TRBV7-9 to TRBJ2-5; 7 bases map to TRBD1. The junction had 17 bases not matched to a gene; V was cut back by 4 bases and J by 0 bases. CDR3 length: 19 residues. Germline CDR1 reads SEHNR; CDR2 reads FQNEAQ (reference sequence). The CDR3 loop reads CASSSLTGANLRYQETQYF. For the CDR3, the DNA is TGTGCCAGCAGCTCACTCACAGGGGCCAATTTGAGGTACCAAGAGACCCAGTACTTC.

The V call is TRBV6-2 or TRBV6-3, the J call TRBJ2-1, with TRBD2 identical over 9 bases. In germline, CDR1 is MNHEY, CDR2 SVGEGT. The CDR3 loop spans 13 amino acids. V trimming: 6 bases; J trimming: 9 bases; junction bases outside the gene matches: 6. The CDR3 spells CASSPGLAIEQFF. CDR3 DNA sequence: TGTGCCAGCAGCCCCGGACTAGCGATTGAGCAGTTCTTC.

V usage is TRBV7-2 and J usage is TRBJ1-3; 11 nucleotides agree with TRBD1. The V gene end was trimmed by 1 base and the J gene end by 0 bases; junction bases not matched to a gene: 2. From germline, CDR1 is SGHTA and CDR2 FQGNSA. This CDR3 region has 17 residues. The CDR3: CASSLGDRGSSGNTIYF. As DNA, the CDR3 is TGTGCCAGCAGCTTAGGGGACAGGGGGTCCTCTGGAAACACCATATATTTT.

This clone was detected a few times. V gene TRBV7-6 combines with J gene TRBJ1-6; 7 positions agree with TRBD1. CDR3 size: 14 residues. Germline V gene lookup returns CDR1 SGHVS and CDR2 FNYEAQ. Trimming cost V 5 bases and J 6 bases; bases outside gene matches: 4. The CDR3 region is CASSQGQTNSPLHF. The CDR3 nucleotides are TGTGCCAGCAGCCAGGGACAGACTAATTCACCCCTCCACTTT.

The rearrangement uses TRBV18 and TRBJ2-7; D uncertain. The germline V and J ends were trimmed by 3 bases and 2 bases, with 14 bases remaining between them. In germline, CDR1 is KGHSH, CDR2 LQKENI. This CDR3 is 15 amino acids long. The DNA of the CDR3 is TGTGCCAGCTCACCGAGCATAGCCCCTGCCTACGAGCAGTACTTC. This encodes CASSPSIAPAYEQYF. Complete variable domain (other parts from reference TRBV18 and TRBJ2-7): NAGVMQNPRHLVRRRGQEARLRCSPMKGHSHVYWYRQLPEEGLKFMVYLQKENIIDESGMPKERFSAEFPKEGPSILRIQQVVRGDSAAYFCASSPSIAPAYEQYFGPGTRLTVT.

The CDR3 nucleotides are TGTGCCAGCAGCCCCCATATTCGGGGTTATACTGAAGCTTTCTTT. As protein: CASSPHIRGYTEAFF. V gene TRBV6-2 or TRBV6-3 combines with J gene TRBJ1-1, with unresolved D. The CDR3 sequence is 15 residues long. From germline, CDR1 is MNHEY and CDR2 SVGEGT. Between the trimmed V and J ends, which lost 6 bases and 5 bases, there was a span of 19 bases.

The chain has TRBV5-6 and TRBJ2-7; D remains ambiguous. The CDR3 has 16 amino acids. Trimming took off 2 bases at V and 1 base at J, with 16 bases between the two ends. From germline, CDR1 is SGHDT and CDR2 YYEEEE. CDR3 loop: CASSFSVSSKSYEQYF. DNA for the CDR3: TGTGCCAGCAGCTTTTCTGTTAGCAGCAAATCCTACGAGCAGTACTTC.

CDR3 amino acids: CASSYSETGFPYEQYF. CDR3 bases: TGTGCCAGCAGTTACTCAGAGACAGGGTTCCCCTACGAGCAGTACTTC. This chain uses TRBV6-5 with TRBJ2-7; 7 bases fit TRBD1. Germline V gives CDR1 MNHEY, CDR2 SVGAGI. Trimming took 0 bases from V and 2 from J; bases not matched to a gene: 7. The CDR3 is made up of 16 amino acids.

The V call is TRBV4-2, the J call TRBJ2-7, with 10 bases lining up with TRBD1. In germline, CDR1 is LGHNA, CDR2 YNFKEQ. The J segment lost 5 bases and the V segment lost 0 bases, leaving 4 bases of the junction unmatched. CDR3 size: 15 residues. This chain's CDR3 is CASSQETGGGNEQYF. The CDR3 bases are TGTGCCAGCAGCCAAGAGACAGGGGGCGGCAACGAGCAGTACTTC.

This clone appeared a single time. The genes are TRBV19 and TRBJ1-2; TRBD1 agrees at 8 bases. CDR1 is LNHDA and CDR2 is SQIVND in the germline V gene (reference sequence). V lost 5 bases to trimming and J lost 6 bases; unmatched junction nucleotides: 8. This CDR3 is built from 14 residues. The CDR3 region has the DNA TGTGCCAGTAGTCGTACGGGACAGGTCAATGGCTACACCTTC. It encodes CASSRTGQVNGYTF.

V is TRBV6-6 and J is TRBJ1-6; weak D call: TRBD1 (6 bases). The CDR3 is 16 amino acids. Germline CDR1 and CDR2: MNHNY and SVGAGI (reference sequence). V was pared by 4 bases and J by 3 bases, with 13 bases between. The chain's CDR3 is CASSSTGPGYNSPLHF. Here the CDR3 DNA reads TGTGCCAGCAGTTCGACAGGCCCCGGCTATAATTCACCCCTCCACTTT.

For the CDR3, the DNA is TGTGCCATCAGTTTCACAGGGTACGAGCAGTACTTC. Protein sequence: CAISFTGYEQYF. This chain joins TRBV10-3 and TRBJ2-7; tentatively, D is TRBD1 (6 bases). This CDR3 has 12 residues. V shed 5 bases and J shed 4 bases, with 9 bases lying between them. Germline V gene data show CDR1 as ENHRY and CDR2 as SYGVKD.

V is TRBV7-9 and J is TRBJ1-4; TRBD1 matches 9 bases. CDR1 and CDR2 (germline): SEHNR, FQNEAQ (reference sequence). The V and J ends lost 4 bases and 8 bases, in that order; junction bases with no gene match: 5. This CDR3 comprises 14 residues. The CDR3 spells CASSSTGGLEKLFF. The CDR3 DNA reads as TGTGCCAGCAGCTCTACAGGGGGCTTGGAAAAACTGTTTTTT.